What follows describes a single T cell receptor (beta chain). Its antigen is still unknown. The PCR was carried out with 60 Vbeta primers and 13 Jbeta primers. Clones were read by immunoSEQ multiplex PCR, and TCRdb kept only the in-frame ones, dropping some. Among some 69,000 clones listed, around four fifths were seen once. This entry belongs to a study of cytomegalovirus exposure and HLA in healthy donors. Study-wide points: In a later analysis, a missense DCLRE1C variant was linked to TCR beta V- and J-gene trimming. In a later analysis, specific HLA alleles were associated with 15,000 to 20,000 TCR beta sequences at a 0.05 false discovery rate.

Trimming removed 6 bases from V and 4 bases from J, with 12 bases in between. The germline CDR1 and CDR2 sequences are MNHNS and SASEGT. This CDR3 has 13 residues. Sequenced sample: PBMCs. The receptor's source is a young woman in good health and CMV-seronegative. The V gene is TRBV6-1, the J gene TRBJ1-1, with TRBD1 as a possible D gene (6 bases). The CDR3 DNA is TGTGCCAGCAGCCTATGGGGGCCCACTGAAGCTTTCTTT. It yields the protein CASSLWGPTEAFF.